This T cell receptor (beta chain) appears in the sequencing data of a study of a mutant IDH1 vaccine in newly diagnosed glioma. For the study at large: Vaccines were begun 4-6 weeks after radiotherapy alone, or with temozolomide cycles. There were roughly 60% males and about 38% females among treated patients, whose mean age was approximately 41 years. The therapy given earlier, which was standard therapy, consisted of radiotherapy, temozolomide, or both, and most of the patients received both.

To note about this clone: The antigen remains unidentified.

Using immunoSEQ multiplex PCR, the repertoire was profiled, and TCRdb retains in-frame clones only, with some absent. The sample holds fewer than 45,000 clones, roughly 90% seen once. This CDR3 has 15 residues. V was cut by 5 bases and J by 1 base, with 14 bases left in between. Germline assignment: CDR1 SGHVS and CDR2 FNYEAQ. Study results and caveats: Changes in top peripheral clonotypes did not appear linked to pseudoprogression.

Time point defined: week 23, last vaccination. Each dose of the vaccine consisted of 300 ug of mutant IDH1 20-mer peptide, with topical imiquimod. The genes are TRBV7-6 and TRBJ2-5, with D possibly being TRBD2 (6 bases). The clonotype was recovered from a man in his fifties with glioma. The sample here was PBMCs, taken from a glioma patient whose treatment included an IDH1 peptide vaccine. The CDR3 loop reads CASSGSSGVQETQYF. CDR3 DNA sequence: TGTGCCAGCAGCGGTTCCTCGGGAGTCCAAGAGACCCAGTACTTC.